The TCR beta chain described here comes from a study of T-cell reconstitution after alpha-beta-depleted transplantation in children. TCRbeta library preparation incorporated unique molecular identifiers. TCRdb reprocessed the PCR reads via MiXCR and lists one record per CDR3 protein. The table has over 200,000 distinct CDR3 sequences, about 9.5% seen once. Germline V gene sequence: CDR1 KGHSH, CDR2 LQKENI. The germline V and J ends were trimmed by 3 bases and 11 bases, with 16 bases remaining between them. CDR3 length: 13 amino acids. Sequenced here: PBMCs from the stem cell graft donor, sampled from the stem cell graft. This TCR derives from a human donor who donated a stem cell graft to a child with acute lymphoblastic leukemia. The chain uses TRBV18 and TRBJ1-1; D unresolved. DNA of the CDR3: TGTGCCAGCTCACCGGACGCTCGGCTGGAGGCTTTCTTT. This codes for CASSPDARLEAFF.